One sample yielded the 8 T cell receptor beta chains listed below, sequenced in a study of T cell responses to AZD1222 COVID-19 vaccine. Here immunoSEQ multiplex PCR was the method, and the copy in TCRdb shows in-frame clones only, minus some. The table shows over 85,000 clones, with 86% occurring only once. The sample was peripheral blood, taken on day 0 of AZD1222 vaccination. Every receptor here comes from an adult in good health.

This clone was seen a handful of times. The chain links TRBV27 to TRBJ2-1; 8 bases line up with TRBD2. Germline CDR1 is MNHEY and CDR2 is SMNVEV (reference sequence). With V trimmed by 1 base and J by 6 bases, 2 bases remained unmatched. This CDR3 has 14 amino acids. CDR3 sequence reads: CASSLFRGGNEQFF. In DNA form, the CDR3 reads TGTGCCAGCAGTTTATTTCGGGGGGGCAATGAGCAGTTCTTC.

This sequence joins TRBV28 and TRBJ1-5; 8 bases fit TRBD1. Germline trimming cut 2 bases from V and 5 bases from J; bases unmatched to any gene: 2. Germline values: CDR1 MDHEN, CDR2 SYDVKM. CDR3 length equals 14 residues. The CDR3 DNA sequence: TGTGCCAGCAGTTTACCGGACAGGGATCAGCCCCAGCATTTT. Amino acid sequence: CASSLPDRDQPQHF. Supplemented by reference TRBV28 and TRBJ1-5, the full variable domain reads DVKVTQSSRYLVKRTGEKVFLECVQDMDHENMFWYRQDPGLGLRLIYFSYDVKMKEKGDIPEGYSVSREKKERFSLILESASTNQTSMYLCASSLPDRDQPQHFGDGTRLSIL.

This sequence joins TRBV7-2 and TRBJ2-1, with 9 bases fitting TRBD2. J lost 1 base, V lost 2 bases, and 6 bases had no gene match. The germline CDR1 and CDR2 sequences are SGHTA and FQGNSA. This CDR3 has 17 amino acids. The CDR3 coding sequence is TGTGCCAGCAGCTTACACCTTAGCGGGAGTTCCTACAATGAGCAGTTCTTC. Its protein is CASSLHLSGSSYNEQFF.

The rearrangement uses TRBV7-9 and TRBJ1-2; TRBD1 matches at 7 bases. Trimming took 5 bases from V and 7 from J; bases not matched to a gene: 7. This CDR3 contains 13 residues. Per germline, CDR1 SEHNR and CDR2 FQNEAQ (reference sequence). The CDR3 nucleotides read TGTGCCAGCAGCCTAGACAGGGTGGCTGGCTACACCTTC. Its protein is CASSLDRVAGYTF.

This chain joins TRBV25-1 and TRBJ2-3; D unclear. Germline CDR1 and CDR2: MGHDK and SYGVNS. CDR3 length: 11 amino acids. V lost 4 bases to trimming and J lost 6 bases, with 5 bases between them. The CDR3 reads CASSVGDTQYF. The CDR3 DNA follows: TGTGCCAGCAGTGTTGGGGATACGCAGTATTTT.

The V gene is TRBV6-2 or TRBV6-3, the J gene TRBJ2-7, with TRBD2 identical over 7 bases. The CDR3 is made up of 14 amino acids. V was pared by 0 bases and J by 2 bases, with 1 base of the junction left unmatched. From germline, CDR1 is MNHEY and CDR2 SVGEGT. The CDR3 region has the DNA TGTGCCAGCAGTTACTCGGGGGGGACCTACGAGCAGTACTTC. Its translation: CASSYSGGTYEQYF.

This rearrangement joins TRBV12-3 or TRBV12-4 to TRBJ2-7, with 10 bases lining up with TRBD1. Trimming at V came to 6 bases and at J to 4 bases, leaving 3 bases not matched to a gene. The CDR3 runs 13 residues. The CDR3 nucleotides are TGTGCCAGCAGGAGACAGGGGGCGTACGAGCAGTACTTC. Its translation: CASRRQGAYEQYF.

V usage is TRBV10-3 and J usage is TRBJ1-1; tentative D call: TRBD1 (6 bases). Germline CDR1 and CDR2: ENHRY and SYGVKD. This CDR3 comprises 13 residues. V was pared by 8 bases and J by 12 bases, with 22 bases between. CDR3 DNA: TGTGCCATCTCGGCCGAGGGGGAAAGCGGGCCTTTCTTT. It translates to CAISAEGESGPFF.